This TCR beta chain derives from a study of technical replicates of blood from a few donors (dated by TCRdb to the late 2010s). From the cysteine through the phenylalanine, the CDR3 covers 12 amino acids. The entry retains the CDR3 DNA only, 36 bases that are in frame from base 1. The germline ends are 13 bases apart after V is trimmed by 2 bases and J by 11 bases. Taken from the germline V gene, the CDR1 and CDR2 loops are SGHRS and YFSETQ. Concerning this clone itself: The antigen this receptor binds is unknown. No much larger clone exists at a distance of one base, and base qualities are not known.

Library preparation used the immunoSEQ multiplex PCR assay. What TCRdb holds here is the immuneACCESS table cut down to in-frame rearrangements. Part of the clones is not present; checked against another copy, under half of the missing clones reflect an unresolved V gene, and the others are unexplained. The sample table records 70,000 to 90,000 clones; 85% to 95% of these occur just once. The leading ten clones occupy about 0.4% of the sample. Recombination connected TRBV5-1 to TRBJ1-1; TRBD1 could be the D gene, as 6 bases match. Sequencing was performed on T cells isolated from PBMCs. The receptor was derived from a human donor in good health. The nucleotide sequence is TGCGCCAGCAGCTTAGGCCGGGACAAGGCTTTCTTT. The resulting protein is CASSLGRDKAFF.